The rows below give T cell receptor beta chains drawn from one sample of a study of OX40 agonist ivuxolimab in advanced cancers. Libraries were prepared by immunoSEQ multiplex PCR; TCRdb keeps only in-frame clonotypes and omits some of them. The repertoire consists of 98,000 or so clones, with approximately 90% occurring once and the leading ten covering under 0.85%. Sample: CD4+ or CD8+ T cells sorted from blood, taken in a trial of the OX40 agonist ivuxolimab. The receptors shown here come from an adult with an advanced solid tumor such as melanoma, head and neck, liver or kidney cancer. The CDR3 runs from the conserved cysteine through the conserved F or W. The order of the fields is V gene, D gene, CDR3 length, clone size, J gene, CDR3 protein, CDR3 DNA. D genes are given only for firm matches. Size values are once, few and many counts, or a class for expanded clones, and some rows have none.

V: TRBV30
D: TRBD1
length: 13
size: NA
J: TRBJ2-7
CDR3: CAGIRTGAYEQYF
DNA: TGTGCCGGGATACGGACAGGGGCCTACGAGCAGTACTTC

V: TRBV15
D: TRBD1
length: 14
size: NA
J: TRBJ2-7
CDR3: CATSMDRVPYEQYF
DNA: TGTGCCACCAGCATGGACAGGGTGCCCTACGAGCAGTACTTC

V: TRBV18
D: TRBD1
length: 13
size: few
J: TRBJ1-6
CDR3: CASSQTGDSPLHF
DNA: TGTGCCAGCTCACAGACAGGGGATTCACCCCTCCACTTT

V: TRBV5-1
D: TRBD2
length: 15
size: NA
J: TRBJ2-2
CDR3: CASSPQGLAAGELFF
DNA: TGCGCCAGCAGCCCACAGGGACTAGCGGCCGGGGAGCTGTTTTTT

V: TRBV5-1
D: NA
length: 14
size: NA
J: TRBJ1-3
CDR3: CASSLRGAGNTIYF
DNA: TGCGCCAGCAGCTTAAGGGGGGCTGGAAACACCATATATTTT

V: TRBV18
D: NA
length: 12
size: NA
J: TRBJ2-7
CDR3: CASSPDHLAQYF
DNA: TGTGCCAGCTCACCGGACCACCTCGCGCAGTACTTC

V: TRBV5-1
D: TRBD1
length: 15
size: once
J: TRBJ2-5
CDR3: CASSPGQGLRETQYF
DNA: TGCGCCAGCAGCCCCGGACAGGGACTTAGGGAGACCCAGTACTTC

V: TRBV5-1
D: TRBD1
length: 16
size: NA
J: TRBJ1-3
CDR3: CASSLAVTGTGNTIYF
DNA: TGCGCCAGCAGCTTGGCCGTGACAGGGACTGGAAACACCATATATTTT

V: TRBV18
D: NA
length: 14
size: NA
J: TRBJ2-1
CDR3: CASSPIDPPDEQFF
DNA: TGTGCCAGCTCACCAATAGACCCACCGGATGAGCAGTTCTTC

V: TRBV6-5
D: TRBD2
length: 15
size: NA
J: TRBJ2-3
CDR3: CASSYGAGGTDTQYF
DNA: TGTGCCAGCAGTTACGGAGCGGGGGGAACAGATACGCAGTATTTT

V: TRBV5-6
D: NA
length: 15
size: once
J: TRBJ2-3
CDR3: CASSLRGTNTDTQYF
DNA: TGTGCCAGCAGCTTGCGAGGGACAAACACAGATACGCAGTATTTT

V: TRBV9
D: NA
length: 13
size: NA
J: TRBJ1-2
CDR3: CASSPRTVSGYTF
DNA: TGTGCCAGCAGCCCCCGGACAGTCTCCGGCTACACCTTC

V: TRBV5-4
D: NA
length: 14
size: NA
J: TRBJ2-5
CDR3: CASSSRQAGGTQYF
DNA: TGTGCCAGCAGCTCTCGACAGGCTGGGGGGACCCAGTACTTC

V: TRBV5-1
D: NA
length: 15
size: NA
J: TRBJ1-1
CDR3: CASSLAGALNTEAFF
DNA: TGCGCCAGCAGCTTGGCCGGAGCCCTGAACACTGAAGCTTTCTTT

V: TRBV7-8
D: TRBD1
length: 14
size: NA
J: TRBJ2-7
CDR3: CASSLGTGPRLEYF
DNA: TGTGCCAGCAGCTTAGGGACAGGGCCCCGATTGGAGTACTTC

V: TRBV11-2
D: NA
length: 14
size: NA
J: TRBJ1-1
CDR3: CASSRGALNTEAFF
DNA: TGTGCCAGCAGCCGGGGGGCCTTAAACACTGAAGCTTTCTTT

V: TRBV30
D: NA
length: 12
size: NA
J: TRBJ2-7
CDR3: CAWSRGAYEQYF
DNA: TGTGCCTGGAGCCGCGGGGCGTACGAGCAGTACTTC

V: TRBV6-5
D: NA
length: 16
size: few
J: TRBJ1-1
CDR3: CASSYSKARAVTEAFF
DNA: TGTGCCAGCAGTTACTCGAAGGCCAGGGCGGTGACTGAAGCTTTCTTT

V: TRBV7-3
D: NA
length: 15
size: NA
J: TRBJ2-3
CDR3: CASSLGQPFTDTQYF
DNA: TGTGCCAGCAGCTTAGGCCAGCCTTTCACAGATACGCAGTATTTT

V: TRBV6-1
D: NA
length: 12
size: NA
J: TRBJ1-5
CDR3: CASSPNRGPQHF
DNA: TGTGCCAGCAGCCCCAATAGGGGTCCCCAGCATTTT

V: TRBV27
D: TRBD1
length: 13
size: NA
J: TRBJ2-1
CDR3: CASSSFGTGEQFF
DNA: TGTGCCAGCAGCTCGTTCGGGACAGGTGAGCAGTTCTTC

V: TRBV5-4
D: TRBD1
length: 15
size: NA
J: TRBJ2-3
CDR3: CASSLRGGGTDTQYF
DNA: TGTGCCAGCAGCTTGAGAGGGGGCGGAACAGATACGCAGTATTTT

V: TRBV19
D: NA
length: 15
size: NA
J: TRBJ1-5
CDR3: CASSTTWGSNQPQHF
DNA: TGTGCCAGTAGTACAACTTGGGGAAGCAATCAGCCCCAGCATTTT

V: TRBV5-1
D: TRBD1
length: 14
size: once
J: TRBJ1-1
CDR3: CASSPHRGGTEAFF
DNA: TGCGCCAGCAGCCCCCACAGGGGAGGTACTGAAGCTTTCTTT

V: TRBV19
D: NA
length: 13
size: NA
J: TRBJ1-1
CDR3: CASRAEMNTEAFF
DNA: TGTGCCAGTAGGGCCGAGATGAACACTGAAGCTTTCTTT

V: TRBV6-5
D: TRBD1
length: 14
size: NA
J: TRBJ1-1
CDR3: CASIYRGGATEAFF
DNA: TGTGCCAGCATTTACAGGGGGGGAGCCACTGAAGCTTTCTTT

V: TRBV19
D: NA
length: 13
size: NA
J: TRBJ1-3
CDR3: CASSSPSRNTIYF
DNA: TGTGCCAGTAGTTCCCCGTCAAGAAACACCATATATTTT

V: TRBV28
D: TRBD1
length: 11
size: NA
J: TRBJ1-2
CDR3: CASLQGAGYTF
DNA: TGTGCCAGCCTCCAGGGGGCTGGCTACACCTTC

V: TRBV30
D: NA
length: 12
size: NA
J: TRBJ2-1
CDR3: CAWSLMLDEQFF
DNA: TGTGCCTGGAGTCTGATGCTGGATGAGCAGTTCTTC

V: TRBV5-5
D: NA
length: 14
size: NA
J: TRBJ2-3
CDR3: CASSLAGSTDTQYF
DNA: TGTGCCAGCAGCTTGGCAGGGAGCACAGATACGCAGTATTTT

V: TRBV27
D: TRBD1
length: 15
size: NA
J: TRBJ2-7
CDR3: CASSLDRDLAYEQYF
DNA: TGTGCCAGCAGCCTAGACAGGGATTTAGCCTACGAGCAGTACTTC

V: TRBV9
D: NA
length: 16
size: once
J: TRBJ1-2
CDR3: CASTVDDTPGRRGYTF
DNA: TGTGCCAGCACCGTGGACGACACGCCGGGGCGCAGGGGCTACACCTTC

V: TRBV2
D: NA
length: 13
size: NA
J: TRBJ1-2
CDR3: CASSDRQDYGYTF
DNA: TGTGCCAGCAGTGATAGACAGGACTATGGCTACACCTTC

V: TRBV25-1
D: NA
length: 14
size: NA
J: TRBJ2-7
CDR3: CASSPDRYTYEQYF
DNA: TGTGCCAGCAGTCCAGACAGGTATACCTACGAGCAGTACTTC

V: TRBV30
D: NA
length: 13
size: NA
J: TRBJ1-3
CDR3: CAWAAATGNTIYF
DNA: TGTGCCTGGGCAGCAGCGACCGGAAACACCATATATTTT

V: TRBV11-2
D: NA
length: 15
size: NA
J: TRBJ2-2
CDR3: CASSLVLGITGELFF
DNA: TGTGCCAGCAGCTTAGTTTTGGGGATAACCGGGGAGCTGTTTTTT

V: TRBV7-9
D: NA
length: 15
size: NA
J: TRBJ1-3
CDR3: CASSGGLSSGNTIYF
DNA: TGTGCCAGCAGCGGGGGTCTTAGCTCTGGAAACACCATATATTTT

V: TRBV6-1
D: NA
length: 15
size: NA
J: TRBJ1-2
CDR3: CASESGTSSNYGYTF
DNA: TGTGCCAGCGAAAGCGGGACATCCTCTAACTATGGCTACACCTTC

V: TRBV19
D: TRBD1
length: 14
size: few
J: TRBJ2-7
CDR3: CASSVNRGRDEQYF
DNA: TGTGCCAGTAGTGTGAACAGGGGGCGCGACGAGCAGTACTTC

V: TRBV19
D: NA
length: 13
size: NA
J: TRBJ2-7
CDR3: CASSITTGREQYF
DNA: TGTGCCAGTAGTATCACTACTGGACGGGAGCAGTACTTC

V: TRBV18
D: NA
length: 14
size: NA
J: TRBJ1-4
CDR3: CASSLTEKHEKLFF
DNA: TGTGCCAGCTCACTTACAGAGAAACATGAAAAACTGTTTTTT

V: TRBV18
D: NA
length: 11
size: NA
J: TRBJ1-2
CDR3: CASSLKDGYTF
DNA: TGTGCCAGCTCATTGAAGGATGGCTACACCTTC

V: TRBV27
D: TRBD1
length: 15
size: NA
J: TRBJ2-3
CDR3: CASSVRTGITDTQYF
DNA: TGTGCCAGCAGTGTAAGGACAGGTATCACAGATACGCAGTATTTT

V: TRBV19
D: NA
length: 16
size: NA
J: TRBJ2-2
CDR3: CASLSLAGGTTGELFF
DNA: TGTGCCAGTTTAAGTCTAGCAGGGGGGACCACCGGGGAGCTGTTTTTT

V: TRBV10-2
D: NA
length: 14
size: NA
J: TRBJ2-2
CDR3: CASRPPGSTGELFF
DNA: TGCGCCAGCAGGCCTCCCGGGAGCACCGGGGAGCTGTTTTTT

V: TRBV28
D: NA
length: 13
size: NA
J: TRBJ2-7
CDR3: CASSLSVPYEQYF
DNA: TGTGCCAGCAGTTTATCTGTTCCCTACGAGCAGTACTTC

V: TRBV19
D: TRBD2
length: 15
size: once
J: TRBJ2-7
CDR3: CASSSGTSATYEQYF
DNA: TGTGCCAGTAGTTCCGGGACTAGCGCGACCTACGAGCAGTACTTC

V: TRBV11-1
D: NA
length: 15
size: NA
J: TRBJ2-3
CDR3: CASSFGEPRTDTQYF
DNA: TGTGCCAGCAGCTTTGGGGAACCGAGGACAGATACGCAGTATTTT

V: TRBV18
D: NA
length: 15
size: NA
J: TRBJ1-5
CDR3: CASSPLMGGNQPQHF
DNA: TGTGCCAGCTCACCCCTAATGGGAGGGAATCAGCCCCAGCATTTT

V: TRBV27
D: NA
length: 14
size: NA
J: TRBJ2-5
CDR3: CASSSKAVHATQYF
DNA: TGTGCCAGCAGTTCCAAGGCGGTTCACGCGACCCAGTACTTC

V: TRBV6-5
D: TRBD2
length: 14
size: NA
J: TRBJ2-5
CDR3: CASSSGGLGETQYF
DNA: TGTGCCAGCAGTTCGGGGGGGCTGGGGGAGACCCAGTACTTC

V: TRBV6-5
D: TRBD1
length: 12
size: NA
J: TRBJ1-1
CDR3: CASSRGQTEAFF
DNA: TGTGCCAGCAGTAGGGGGCAGACTGAAGCTTTCTTT

V: TRBV25-1
D: TRBD2
length: 12
size: NA
J: TRBJ2-1
CDR3: CASSPGLAKQFF
DNA: TGTGCCAGCAGCCCGGGACTAGCGAAGCAGTTCTTC

V: TRBV7-2
D: NA
length: 15
size: NA
J: TRBJ1-4
CDR3: CASSLVLPTKEKLFF
DNA: TGTGCCAGCAGCTTAGTTTTACCTACGAAAGAAAAACTGTTTTTT

V: TRBV7-2
D: NA
length: 19
size: NA
J: TRBJ2-3
CDR3: CASSRKQEWRVDGTDTQYF
DNA: TGTGCCAGCAGTCGCAAACAGGAATGGAGGGTTGATGGCACAGATACGCAGTATTTT

V: TRBV18
D: TRBD1
length: 15
size: few
J: TRBJ2-7
CDR3: CASSPPGQPTYEQYF
DNA: TGTGCCAGCTCACCACCGGGACAGCCCACCTACGAGCAGTACTTC

V: TRBV19
D: NA
length: 15
size: NA
J: TRBJ1-5
CDR3: CASSYNRGGNQPQHF
DNA: TGTGCCAGTAGTTATAATCGAGGGGGCAATCAGCCCCAGCATTTT

V: TRBV19
D: NA
length: 15
size: NA
J: TRBJ1-2
CDR3: CASTTGQGWGYGYTF
DNA: TGTGCCAGTACCACGGGGCAGGGCTGGGGCTATGGCTACACCTTC

V: TRBV7-7
D: NA
length: 15
size: NA
J: TRBJ1-3
CDR3: CASSPQGDGGNTIYF
DNA: TGTGCTAGCAGCCCCCAGGGAGATGGTGGAAACACCATATATTTT